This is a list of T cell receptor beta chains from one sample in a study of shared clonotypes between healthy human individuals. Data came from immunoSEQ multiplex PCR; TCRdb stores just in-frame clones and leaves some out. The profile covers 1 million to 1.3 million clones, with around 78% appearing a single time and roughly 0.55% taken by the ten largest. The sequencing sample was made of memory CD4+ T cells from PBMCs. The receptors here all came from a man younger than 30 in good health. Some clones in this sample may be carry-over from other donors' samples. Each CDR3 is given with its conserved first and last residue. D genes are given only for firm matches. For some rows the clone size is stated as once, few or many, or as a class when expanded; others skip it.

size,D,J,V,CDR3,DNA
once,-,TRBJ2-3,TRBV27,CASSFRGSSTDTQYF,TGTGCCAGCAGTTTTAGGGGATCGAGCACAGATACGCAGTATTTT
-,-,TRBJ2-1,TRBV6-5,CASRKGLVSYNEQFF,TGTGCCAGCAGGAAAGGACTTGTTTCCTACAACGAGCAGTTCTTC
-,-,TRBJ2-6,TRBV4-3,CASSQDSRGANVLTF,TGCGCCAGCAGCCAAGATAGTAGGGGGGCCAACGTCCTGACTTTC
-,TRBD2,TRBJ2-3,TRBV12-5,CASGLLLAGGTDTQYF,TGTGCTAGTGGTTTGCTTCTAGCGGGAGGCACAGATACGCAGTATTTT
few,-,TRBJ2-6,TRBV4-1,CASSQVRQGSSGANVLTF,TGCGCCAGCAGCCAAGTTAGGCAGGGGTCCTCTGGGGCCAACGTCCTGACTTTC
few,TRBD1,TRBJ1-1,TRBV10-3,CAINDRGATEAFF,TGTGCCATCAACGACAGGGGAGCCACTGAAGCTTTCTTT
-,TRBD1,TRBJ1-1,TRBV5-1,CASSSGTGGRGTEAFF,TGCGCCAGCAGCTCAGGGACAGGGGGCAGGGGCACTGAAGCTTTCTTT
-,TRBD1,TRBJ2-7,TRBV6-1,CASSEHSWGQGVHEQYF,TGTGCCAGCAGTGAGCACTCATGGGGACAGGGGGTCCACGAGCAGTACTTC
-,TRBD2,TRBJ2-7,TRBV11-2,CASSLRLAGGYYEQYF,TGTGCCAGCAGCTTGAGACTAGCGGGAGGATATTACGAGCAGTACTTC
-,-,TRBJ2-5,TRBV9,CASSPGQRLETQYF,TGTGCCAGCAGCCCTGGACAGCGATTAGAGACCCAGTACTTC
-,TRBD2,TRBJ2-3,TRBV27,CARLPGLAGGRTDTQYF,TGTGCCAGGTTACCGGGACTAGCGGGAGGCCGCACAGATACGCAGTATTTT
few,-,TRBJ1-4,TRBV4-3,CASSQGGSQGLRKLFF,TGCGCCAGCAGCCAAGGAGGGAGTCAGGGGCTCAGGAAACTGTTTTTT
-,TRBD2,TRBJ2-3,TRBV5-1,CASSPTAGTRGTDTQYF,TGCGCCAGCAGCCCAACCGCCGGGACTAGGGGCACAGATACGCAGTATTTT
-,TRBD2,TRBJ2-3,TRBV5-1,CASSRERGSTDTQYF,TGCGCCAGCAGCCGCGAGCGGGGGAGCACAGATACGCAGTATTTT
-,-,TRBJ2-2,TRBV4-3,CASSLKAGNTGELFF,TGCGCCAGCAGCCTCAAGGCGGGGAACACCGGGGAGCTGTTTTTT
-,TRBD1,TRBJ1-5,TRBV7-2,CASSAPHGTGFLQPQHF,TGTGCCAGCAGCGCCCCTCACGGGACAGGGTTTTTGCAGCCCCAGCATTTT
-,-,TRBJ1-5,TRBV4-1,CASSPAPGDQPQHF,TGCGCCAGCAGCCCCGCGCCGGGTGATCAGCCCCAGCATTTT
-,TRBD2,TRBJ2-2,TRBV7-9,CASSKGLAGADTGELFF,TGTGCCAGCAGCAAGGGACTAGCGGGAGCGGACACCGGGGAGCTGTTTTTT
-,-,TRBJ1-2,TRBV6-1,CASSVLQVIDDSYGYTF,TGTGCCAGCAGTGTACTACAGGTCATCGACGACAGCTATGGCTACACCTTC
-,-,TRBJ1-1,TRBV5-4,CASSSPVNGGSTEAFF,TGTGCCAGCAGCTCGCCCGTGAACGGGGGAAGCACTGAAGCTTTCTTT
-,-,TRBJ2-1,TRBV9,CASSVVGGSYNEQFF,TGTGCCAGCAGCGTAGTAGGAGGCTCCTACAATGAGCAGTTCTTC
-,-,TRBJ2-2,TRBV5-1,CASSLGQNTGELFF,TGCGCCAGCAGCTTGGGTCAGAACACCGGGGAGCTGTTTTTT
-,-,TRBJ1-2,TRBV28,CASSLRADYGYTF,TGTGCCAGCAGTTTAAGGGCAGACTATGGCTACACCTTC
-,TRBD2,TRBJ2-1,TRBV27,CASSREGTRHNEQFF,TGTGCCAGCAGTCGGGAGGGGACTCGACACAATGAGCAGTTCTTC
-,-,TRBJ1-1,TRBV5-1,CASSLEQGTEAFF,TGCGCCAGCAGCTTGGAACAGGGCACTGAAGCTTTCTTT
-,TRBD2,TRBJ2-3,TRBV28,CASRTLSGSGGDTQYF,TGTGCCAGCCGAACACTTAGCGGGAGTGGCGGAGATACGCAGTATTTT
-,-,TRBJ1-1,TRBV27,CASSLRALNTEAFF,TGTGCCAGCAGTTTAAGGGCTCTGAACACTGAAGCTTTCTTT
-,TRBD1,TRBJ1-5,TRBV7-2,CASSAHRGPGQPQHF,TGTGCCAGCAGCGCCCACAGGGGACCTGGTCAGCCCCAGCATTTT
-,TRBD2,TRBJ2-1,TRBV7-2,CASRIAGGSYNEQFF,TGTGCCAGCAGGATAGCGGGAGGGTCGTACAATGAGCAGTTCTTC
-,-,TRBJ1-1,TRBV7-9,CASSLTPDTEAFF,TGTGCCAGCAGCTTAACTCCCGACACTGAAGCTTTCTTT
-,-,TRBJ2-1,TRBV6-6,CASSVLSGSNYNEQFF,TGTGCCAGCAGTGTTTTGTCCGGCTCAAACTACAATGAGCAGTTCTTC
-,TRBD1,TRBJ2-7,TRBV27,CASSLRVGQNYEQYF,TGTGCCAGCAGTTTAAGGGTGGGACAGAACTACGAGCAGTACTTC
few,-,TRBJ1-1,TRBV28,CASTPFRPGRPTEAFF,TGTGCCAGCACCCCCTTCAGGCCTGGGAGGCCCACTGAAGCTTTCTTT
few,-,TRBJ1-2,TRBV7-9,CASSSGTDGYTF,TGTGCCAGCAGCTCCGGGACCGATGGCTACACCTTC
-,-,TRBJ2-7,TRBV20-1,CSASVGHEQYF,TGCAGTGCGAGCGTGGGACACGAGCAGTACTTC
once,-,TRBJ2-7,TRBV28,CATLSPGTAYEQYF,TGTGCCACTTTAAGTCCGGGAACCGCCTACGAGCAGTACTTC